Listed here is a single T cell receptor beta chain. This sample is part of a study of T cell changes during pregnancy in multiple sclerosis. Germline trimming cut 4 bases from V and 2 bases from J; bases unmatched to any gene: 5. CDR3 size: 15 residues. Per the germline V gene, CDR1 is GTSNPN and CDR2 is SVGIG (reference sequence). Only in-frame clones appear in the TCRdb table, and some are missing; sequencing was by immunoSEQ multiplex PCR. The sample contains tens of thousands of clones, around 90% of which appear only once. This receptor was identified in a female donor in good health, enrolled as a control in a pregnancy study. V and J are TRBV30 and TRBJ2-1; 10 positions match TRBD1. The sample here was peripheral blood, taken in the second trimester of pregnancy. CDR3 region: CAWTPTGGAYNEQFF. The CDR3 DNA sequence: TGTGCCTGGACCCCGACAGGGGGCGCCTACAATGAGCAGTTCTTC.